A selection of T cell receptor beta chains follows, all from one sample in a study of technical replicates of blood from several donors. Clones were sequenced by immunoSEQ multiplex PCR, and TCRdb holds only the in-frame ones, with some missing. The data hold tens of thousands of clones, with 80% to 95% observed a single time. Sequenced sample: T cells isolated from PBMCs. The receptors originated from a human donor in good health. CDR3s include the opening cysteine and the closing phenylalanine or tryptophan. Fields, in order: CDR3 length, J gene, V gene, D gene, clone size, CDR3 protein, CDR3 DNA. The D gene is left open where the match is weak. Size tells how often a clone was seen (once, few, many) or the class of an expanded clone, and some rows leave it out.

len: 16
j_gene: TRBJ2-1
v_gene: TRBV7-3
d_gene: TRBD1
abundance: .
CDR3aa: CASSSFPFGTVNEQFF
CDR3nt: TGTGCCAGCAGCTCCTTCCCCTTTGGGACAGTCAATGAGCAGTTCTTC

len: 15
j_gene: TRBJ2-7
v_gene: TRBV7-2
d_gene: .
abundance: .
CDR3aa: CASSQVGALPYEQYF
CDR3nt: TGTGCCAGCAGCCAGGTGGGAGCCCTCCCCTACGAGCAGTACTTC

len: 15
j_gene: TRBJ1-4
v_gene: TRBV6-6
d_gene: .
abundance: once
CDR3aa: CASTPEGWANEKLFF
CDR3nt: TGTGCCAGCACCCCAGAGGGTTGGGCTAATGAAAAACTGTTTTTT

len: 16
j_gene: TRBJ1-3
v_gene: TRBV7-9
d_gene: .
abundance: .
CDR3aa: CASSLWSAGSGNTIYF
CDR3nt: TGTGCCAGCAGCTTATGGTCCGCCGGCTCTGGAAACACCATATATTTT

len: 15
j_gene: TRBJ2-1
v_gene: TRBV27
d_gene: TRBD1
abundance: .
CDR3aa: CASRPGTGGMNEQFF
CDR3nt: TGTGCCAGCAGACCCGGGACAGGTGGGATGAATGAGCAGTTCTTC

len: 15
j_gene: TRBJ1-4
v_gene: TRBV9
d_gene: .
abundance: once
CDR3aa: CASSTGGPANEKLFF
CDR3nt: TGTGCCAGCAGCACCGGAGGGCCGGCTAATGAAAAACTGTTTTTT

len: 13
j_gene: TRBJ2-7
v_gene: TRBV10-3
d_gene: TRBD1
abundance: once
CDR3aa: CAIRRDRGNEQYF
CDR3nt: TGTGCCATCAGACGGGACAGGGGTAACGAGCAGTACTTC

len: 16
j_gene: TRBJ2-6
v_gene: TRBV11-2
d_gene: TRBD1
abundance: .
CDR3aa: CASSLDRASGANVLTF
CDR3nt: TGTGCCAGCAGCCTGGACAGGGCTTCTGGGGCCAACGTCCTGACTTTC

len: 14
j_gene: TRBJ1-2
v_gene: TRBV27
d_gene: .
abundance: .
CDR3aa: CASSHSRGGYGYTF
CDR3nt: TGTGCCAGCAGTCATAGTAGGGGGGGCTATGGCTACACCTTC

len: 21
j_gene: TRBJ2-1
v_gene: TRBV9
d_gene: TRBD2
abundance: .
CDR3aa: CASSLPKGLAGRAGTYNEQFF
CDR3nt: TGTGCCAGCAGCCTTCCTAAGGGACTAGCGGGCCGAGCCGGCACCTACAATGAGCAGTTCTTC

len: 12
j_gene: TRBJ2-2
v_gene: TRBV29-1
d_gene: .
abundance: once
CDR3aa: CSVVGGHGELFF
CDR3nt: TGCAGCGTTGTGGGGGGGCACGGGGAGCTGTTTTTT

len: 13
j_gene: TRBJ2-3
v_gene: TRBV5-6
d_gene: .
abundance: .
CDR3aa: CASSLTRTDTQYF
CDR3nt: TGTGCCAGCAGCTTGACTAGAACAGATACGCAGTATTTT

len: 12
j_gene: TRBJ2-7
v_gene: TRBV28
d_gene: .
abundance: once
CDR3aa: CASSPGHVEQYF
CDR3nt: TGTGCCAGCAGTCCAGGGCACGTCGAGCAGTACTTC

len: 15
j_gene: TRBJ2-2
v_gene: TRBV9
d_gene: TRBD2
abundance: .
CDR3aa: CASSVTARGVGELFF
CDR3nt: TGTGCCAGCAGCGTAACAGCGCGGGGGGTGGGGGAGCTGTTTTTT

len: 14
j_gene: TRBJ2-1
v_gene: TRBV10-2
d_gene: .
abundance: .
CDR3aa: CASISEPSYNEQFF
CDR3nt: TGCGCCAGCATTTCGGAGCCCTCCTACAATGAGCAGTTCTTC

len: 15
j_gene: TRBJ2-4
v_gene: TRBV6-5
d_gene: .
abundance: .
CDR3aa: CASRGGQFAKNIQYF
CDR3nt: TGTGCCAGCAGGGGCGGACAGTTTGCCAAAAACATTCAGTACTTC

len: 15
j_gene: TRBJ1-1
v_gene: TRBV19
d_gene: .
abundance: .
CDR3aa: CASRFYGTDYTEAFF
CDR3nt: TGTGCCAGTAGGTTCTATGGTACAGATTACACTGAAGCTTTCTTT

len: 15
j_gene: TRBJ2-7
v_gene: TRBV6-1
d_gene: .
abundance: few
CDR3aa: CASSERGGEAYEQYF
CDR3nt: TGTGCCAGCAGTGAAAGGGGAGGTGAGGCCTACGAGCAGTACTTC

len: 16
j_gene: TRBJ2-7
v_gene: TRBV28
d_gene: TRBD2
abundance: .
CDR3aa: CASSSPLAGEAHEQYF
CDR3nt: TGTGCCAGCAGTTCCCCTTTGGCGGGAGAAGCCCACGAGCAGTACTTC

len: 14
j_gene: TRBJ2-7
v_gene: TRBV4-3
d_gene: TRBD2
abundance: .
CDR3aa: CASSQGSGSYEQYF
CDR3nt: TGCGCCAGCAGCCAAGGGAGCGGGAGCTACGAGCAGTACTTC

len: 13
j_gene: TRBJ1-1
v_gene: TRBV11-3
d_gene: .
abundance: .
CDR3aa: CASSLGGNTEAFF
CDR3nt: TGTGCCAGCAGCTTAGGAGGGAACACTGAAGCTTTCTTT

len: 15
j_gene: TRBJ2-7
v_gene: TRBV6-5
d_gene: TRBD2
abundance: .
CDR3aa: CASSYSSGIPYEQYF
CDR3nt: TGTGCCAGCAGTTATTCAAGCGGGATCCCCTACGAGCAGTACTTC

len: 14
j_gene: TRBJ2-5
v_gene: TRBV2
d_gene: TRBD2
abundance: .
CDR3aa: CASSALAGVETQYF
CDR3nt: TGTGCCAGCAGTGCTCTAGCGGGGGTAGAGACCCAGTACTTC

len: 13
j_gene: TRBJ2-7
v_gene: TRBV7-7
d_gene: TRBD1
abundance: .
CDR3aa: CASSMGQGGEQYF
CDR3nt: TGTGCCAGCAGCATGGGACAGGGGGGCGAGCAGTACTTC

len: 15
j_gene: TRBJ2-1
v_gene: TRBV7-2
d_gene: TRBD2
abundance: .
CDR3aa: CASRRTSGSYNEQFF
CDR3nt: TGTGCCAGCAGGCGGACTAGCGGATCCTACAATGAGCAGTTCTTC

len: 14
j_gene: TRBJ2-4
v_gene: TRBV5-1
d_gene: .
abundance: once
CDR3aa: CASSYRDTGDIQYF
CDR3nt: TGCGCCAGCAGTTACCGGGACACGGGTGACATTCAGTACTTC

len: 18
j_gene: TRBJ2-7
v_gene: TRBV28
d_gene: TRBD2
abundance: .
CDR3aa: CASSYRGLAGVDRDEQYF
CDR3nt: TGTGCCAGCAGTTACCGGGGACTAGCGGGAGTTGATCGGGACGAGCAGTACTTC

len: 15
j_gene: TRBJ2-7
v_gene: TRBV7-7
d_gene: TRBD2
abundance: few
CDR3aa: CASSLAGGSSYEQYF
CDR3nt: TGTGCTAGCAGCTTAGCGGGGGGGAGCTCCTACGAGCAGTACTTC

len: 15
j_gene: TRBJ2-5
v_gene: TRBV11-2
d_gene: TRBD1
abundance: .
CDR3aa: CASSSILDRQETQYF
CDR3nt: TGTGCCAGCAGCTCAATACTGGACAGGCAAGAGACCCAGTACTTC